Below are 13 T cell receptor beta chains sequenced from a single sample in a study of lymphopenia after photon versus proton radiotherapy. Assay used: immunoSEQ multiplex PCR; TCRdb lists only in-frame clones, some missing. This sample has around 150,000 clones; around 85% occur once, and the top ten carry about 4.3%. The starting material was peripheral blood, obtained from a patient treated with photon-based radiotherapy. These receptors were taken from a man in his fifties or sixties with gastric cancer.

This sequence joins TRBV30 and TRBJ1-1; D perhaps matches TRBD1 (5 bases). This CDR3 region has 12 residues. V was cut by 0 bases and J by 6 bases, with 8 bases left in between. Looked up from germline, CDR1 is GTSNPN and CDR2 is SVGIG (reference sequence). The CDR3, as DNA: TGTGCCTGGAGTGTATGGGGGGCTGAAGCTTTCTTT. The encoded protein is CAWSVWGAEAFF.

The chain has TRBV11-3 and TRBJ2-3, with 7 bases that match TRBD2. Germline lookup yields CDR1 SGHNT and CDR2 YENEEA. V was pared by 5 bases and J by 3 bases, with 11 bases of the junction left unmatched. This CDR3 comprises 16 residues. The CDR3 nucleotides read TGTGCCAGCAGCCTCGGCGGGAGTATGAGTACAGATACGCAGTATTTT. Its translation is CASSLGGSMSTDTQYF.

The chain uses TRBV9 and TRBJ1-1; D might be TRBD1 (5 bases). V lost 0 bases and J lost 4, with 10 bases in between. Germline V gives CDR1 SGDLS, CDR2 YYNGEE. The CDR3 runs 14 residues. CDR3 coding DNA: TGTGCCAGCAGCGTAGACAGGTTCCCCACTGAAGCTTTCTTT. Its protein product is CASSVDRFPTEAFF.

The rearrangement joins TRBV11-2 to TRBJ2-1; a weak D match, TRBD1 (6 bases). This CDR3 contains 16 residues. Germline CDR1 is SGHAT and CDR2 is FQNNGV. The V end lost 2 bases, the J end lost 2 bases, and 13 bases lay between the germline ends. The CDR3 DNA reads TGTGCCAGCAGCTTAATCCAGGGGAGTCCCTACAATGAGCAGTTCTTC. Translated: CASSLIQGSPYNEQFF.

V gene TRBV5-6 combines with J gene TRBJ2-3, with D perhaps matching TRBD2 (5 bases). Per the germline V gene, CDR1 is SGHDT and CDR2 is YYEEEE. The CDR3 has 15 residues. V dropped 4 bases and J dropped 0 bases, with 12 bases sitting between them. CDR3 DNA: TGTGCCAGCAGCCCCGGAGGTCCTAGCACAGATACGCAGTATTTT. Translated, it gives CASSPGGPSTDTQYF.

Only a few counts were recorded for this clone. The DNA for the CDR3 is TGTGCCAGCAGCTTGGGTGTCGGGATCGTTTCTACCGGGGAGCTGTTTTTT. Translating gives CASSLGVGIVSTGELFF. This chain uses TRBV5-8 with TRBJ2-2; weak D call: TRBD2 (5 bases). This CDR3 is 17 amino acids long. Germline values: CDR1 SGHTS, CDR2 YDEGEE. With 0 bases removed from V and 5 bases from J, the gap between germline ends came to 17 bases.

The gene calls are TRBV5-1 and TRBJ2-7, with TRBD2 matching over 14 bases. This CDR3 is built from 18 residues. Trimming removed 4 bases from V and 4 bases from J; junction bases left unmatched: 13. The germline V gene encodes CDR1 SGHRS and CDR2 YFSETQ. The CDR3 spells CASSPGLAGASLEYEQYF. The CDR3 DNA reads as TGCGCCAGCAGCCCGGGACTAGCGGGGGCCTCTCTGGAGTACGAGCAGTACTTC. Looking up the rest from reference TRBV5-1 and TRBJ2-7 gives the full variable domain: KAGVTQTPRYLIKTRGQQVTLSCSPISGHRSVSWYQQTPGQGLQFLFEYFSETQRNKGNFPGRFSGRQFSNSRSEMNVSTLELGDSALYLCASSPGLAGASLEYEQYFGPGTRLTVT.

This clone was seen only once. The chain carries TRBV19 and TRBJ2-5; D may be TRBD1 (6 bases). Germline V gives CDR1 LNHDA, CDR2 SQIVND (reference sequence). The CDR3 is made up of 14 amino acids. Trimming pared 7 bases from V and 5 bases from J, leaving 17 bases between. CDR3 sequence reads: CASTPTWQGETQYF. The CDR3 bases are TGTGCCAGTACCCCCACGTGGCAGGGGGAGACCCAGTACTTC.

As concerns this clone: This same CDR3 is encoded by further DNA sequences in the sample. CDR3 residues: CASSLGDSPYEQYF. The DNA for the CDR3 is TGCGCCAGCAGCTTGGGGGACAGTCCCTACGAGCAGTACTTC. V is TRBV5-1 and J is TRBJ2-7, with 7 bases lining up with TRBD1. CDR3 length equals 14 residues. Trimming took 0 bases from V and 2 from J; bases not matched to a gene: 2. Germline lookup yields CDR1 SGHRS and CDR2 YFSETQ.

This clone occurred a few times. V is TRBV9 and J is TRBJ2-7; D tentatively fits TRBD1 or TRBD2 (5 bases each). CDR3 length: 14 residues. The V gene's germline CDR1 is SGDLS and CDR2 YYNGEE. Trimming shortened V by 0 bases and J by 7 bases, and 14 bases separated the two germline ends. The DNA for the CDR3 is TGTGCCAGCAGCGTAGTAGGGGACCTGGGGGAGCAGTACTTC. Amino acid sequence: CASSVVGDLGEQYF. Full variable domain (remainder filled in from reference TRBV9 and TRBJ2-7): DSGVTQTPKHLITATGQRVTLRCSPRSGDLSVYWYQQSLDQGLQFLIQYYNGEERAKGNILERFSAQQFPDLHSELNLSSLELGDSALYFCASSVVGDLGEQYFGPGTRLTVT.

The chain is built from TRBV14 and TRBJ1-1; the D is unclear. The CDR3 runs 15 residues. V was pared by 2 bases and J by 4 bases, with 14 bases between. Germline values: CDR1 SGHDN, CDR2 FVKESK. The CDR3 here is CASSQPGWGRTEAFF. DNA of the CDR3: TGTGCCAGCAGCCAACCCGGGTGGGGTCGCACTGAAGCTTTCTTT. Full variable domain (rest looked up from reference TRBV14 and TRBJ1-1): EAGVTQFPSHSVIEKGQTVTLRCDPISGHDNLYWYRRVMGKEIKFLLHFVKESKQDESGMPNNRFLAERTGGTYSTLKVQPAELEDSGVYFCASSQPGWGRTEAFFGQGTRLTVV.

This rearrangement joins TRBV10-2 to TRBJ2-5; 8 bases fit TRBD1. Germline loops: CDR1 WSHSY, CDR2 SAAADI. The CDR3 spans 14 residues. V lost 5 bases to trimming and J lost 5 bases; unmatched junction nucleotides: 7. In nucleotides, the CDR3 is TGCGCCAGCAGTCCCTACGGACAGGGTGAGACCCAGTACTTC. This encodes CASSPYGQGETQYF.

This rearrangement joins TRBV6-6 to TRBJ1-1; possibly TRBD1 for D (6 bases). CDR1 and CDR2 (germline): MNHNY, SVGAGI (reference sequence). The ends were cut back, 2 bases at V and 1 base at J, with 11 bases in the middle. The CDR3 totals 15 residues. CDR3 sequence: CASSYPGQKNTEAFF. CDR3 nucleotides: TGTGCCAGCAGTTACCCTGGACAGAAGAACACTGAAGCTTTCTTT.